This T cell receptor (beta chain) appears in the sequencing data of a study of blood T cell repertoires in COVID-19. Some clones are missing from TCRdb's copy, which holds only in-frame ones; the method was immunoSEQ multiplex PCR. The table records fewer than 300,000 clones, about 87% of them present only once. Trimming left V 5 bases short and J 2 bases short, with 19 bases between. Per the germline V gene, CDR1 is PRHDT and CDR2 is FYEKMQ (reference sequence). The CDR3 has 16 residues. Sequencing was performed on peripheral blood. The clonotype comes from a human donor in a cohort sampled during active COVID-19. This rearrangement joins TRBV13 to TRBJ2-7; D is perhaps TRBD2 (5 bases). CDR3 amino acids: CASSPPEDSSPYEQYF. The CDR3 DNA sequence: TGTGCCAGCAGCCCACCAGAGGACTCCTCCCCCTACGAGCAGTACTTC.